This T cell receptor beta chain came from a study of OX40 agonist ivuxolimab in advanced cancers. Study details: Patients undergoing dose escalation presented with hepatocellular carcinoma, melanoma, renal cell or head and neck cancer. Eligibility rules accepted prior anti-PD-1, anti-PD-L1 or anti-CTLA-4 therapy, and 30% to 40% had some. At 75% to 90% male, the cohort had a mean age of 60 years, ranging from roughly 23 to 80.

The length of the CDR3 is 15 residues. Germline V CDR1 and CDR2: SNHLY, FYNNEI. The germline V and J ends were trimmed by 8 bases and 0 bases, with 14 bases remaining between them. Data came from immunoSEQ multiplex PCR; TCRdb stores just in-frame clones and leaves some out. The table has approximately 76,000 clones, roughly 86% seen once; the top ten hold approximately 0.79%. The receptor comes from an adult with an advanced solid tumor such as melanoma, head and neck, liver or kidney cancer. The chain joins TRBV2 to TRBJ1-5; TRBD1 is a possible D gene (5 bases). The sample here was CD4+ or CD8+ T cells sorted from blood, taken in a trial of the OX40 agonist ivuxolimab. This CDR3 reads CASSLVGHSNQPQHF. CDR3 bases: TGTGCCAGCTCCCTGGTGGGGCATAGCAATCAGCCCCAGCATTTT.